The clone carrying this T cell receptor beta chain was seen a handful of times. What it binds is unknown. V lost 3 bases to trimming and J lost 2 bases; unmatched junction nucleotides: 2. The CDR3 sequence is 15 residues long. The germline gives CDR1 SGHVS, CDR2 FNYEAQ. This sample is drawn from a study of vaccination and CD4 T cells after COVID-19. Study context: The interval from dose two to post-vaccine sampling had a median of about 66 days, and it ranged from 14 to 241. Findings of the study overall: In convalescent patients, a median around 87% of reactive clones appeared only post-vaccination.

The treatment denotes: roughly nine-day PBMC culture with coronavirus spike peptide pools or control peptides (ViraFEST assay). Antigen-specific T cells were expanded with peptide pools by ViraFEST, and TCRs were then sequenced. Half the growth medium was swapped for new IL-2 medium on days 3 and 7. CD4+ T cells that had been cultured provided DNA sequenced with the Oncomine TCR Beta short-read assay. A single record per CDR3 protein comes from TCRdb applying MiXCR to the PCR reads. This sample carries about 15,000 distinct CDR3 sequences, roughly 74% of them seen once, and the ten largest clones take around 9.6%.

The chain combines TRBV7-6 with TRBJ1-3, with 9 bases that match TRBD1. The sequence was collected from a human donor who received a COVID-19 vaccine. The material was CD4+ T cells from blood, cultured in vitro, obtained after SARS-CoV-2 vaccination. CDR3 sequence: CASSLGQGAGNTIYF. The CDR3 DNA sequence: TGTGCCAGCAGCTTGGGACAGGGAGCTGGAAACACCATATATTTT.